The T cell receptor (beta chain) under discussion was sequenced for a study of T cell repertoires in cytomegalovirus infection. Background on the study: Public TCR beta signatures were indicative of both CMV infection and a matching HLA type.

The CDR3 is 14 amino acids. Trimming pared 0 bases from V and 5 bases from J, leaving 11 bases between. Germline V CDR1 and CDR2: SGHVS, FNYEAQ. TCRdb independently ran MiXCR on the reads; one entry per CDR3 protein. Among around 71,000 distinct CDR3 sequences listed, 20% to 25% were seen once. With regard to this clonotype: The antigen is undetermined.

Sequencing was performed on CD8+ T cells from cultured PBMCs, taken from culture after CMV antigen stimulation. This TCR was sampled from a human donor in good health (CMV status not recorded). Some clones in this sample may be carry-over from other donors' samples. J is TRBJ2-7 and V is TRBV7-6; D possibly corresponds to TRBD2 (6 bases). The CDR3 is CASSLAGGADEQYF. In DNA, the CDR3 is TGTGCCAGCAGCTTAGCCGGCGGGGCTGACGAGCAGTACTTC.